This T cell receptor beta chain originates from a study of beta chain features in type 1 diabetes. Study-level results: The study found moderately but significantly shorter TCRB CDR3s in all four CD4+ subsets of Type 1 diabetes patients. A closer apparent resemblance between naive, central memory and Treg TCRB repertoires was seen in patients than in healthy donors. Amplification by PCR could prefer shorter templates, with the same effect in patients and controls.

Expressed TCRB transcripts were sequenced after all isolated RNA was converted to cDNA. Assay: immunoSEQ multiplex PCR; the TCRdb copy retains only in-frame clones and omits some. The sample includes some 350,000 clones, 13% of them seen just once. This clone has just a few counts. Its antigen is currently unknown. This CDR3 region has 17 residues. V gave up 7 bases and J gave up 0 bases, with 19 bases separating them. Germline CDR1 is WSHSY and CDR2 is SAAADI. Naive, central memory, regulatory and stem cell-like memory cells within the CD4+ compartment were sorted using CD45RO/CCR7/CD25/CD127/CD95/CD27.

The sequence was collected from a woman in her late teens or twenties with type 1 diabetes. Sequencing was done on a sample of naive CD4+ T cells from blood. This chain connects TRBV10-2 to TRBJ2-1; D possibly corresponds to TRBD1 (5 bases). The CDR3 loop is CASNLVGAPRSYNEQFF. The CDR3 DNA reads TGCGCCAGCAACCTGGTTGGGGCACCTCGCTCCTACAATGAGCAGTTCTTC.